This TCR beta chain appears in the sequencing data of a study of blood T cell repertoires in COVID-19. Whole-study context: Nucleic acid was either cDNA or gDNA, and it came from T cells, B-cell-depleted T cells, or PBMCs.

CDR1 is SGDLS and CDR2 is YYNGEE in the germline V gene. The V and J ends lost 0 bases and 2 bases, in that order; junction bases with no gene match: 3. The CDR3 length is 15 residues. In the original processing: For nucleated cells, counts were estimated from reference gene primer amplification. The data were produced by immunoSEQ multiplex PCR, yet TCRdb's version contains in-frame clones alone and is incomplete. V and J calls and clone size come straight from that table; D and trimming were deduced from the DNA. The sample yields 300,000 to 400,000 clones, around 83% seen once. Sequencing was performed on peripheral blood. The TCR was taken from a man aged 25 to 40 with active or convalescent COVID-19. The chain links TRBV9 to TRBJ2-7, with 9 nucleotides matching TRBD2. This CDR3 reads CASSVAAGGPYEQYF. For the CDR3, the DNA is TGTGCCAGCAGCGTAGCGGCGGGAGGGCCCTACGAGCAGTACTTC.